Included here is one TCR beta chain sequence, with context. Some clones are missing from TCRdb's copy, which holds only in-frame ones; the method was immunoSEQ multiplex PCR. The repertoire includes some 250,000 clones, over 75% of them detected once, and around 15% sits in the top ten. This sample was taken from a study of blood T cell repertoires in COVID-19. Across under 25 US areas, participants ranged in age from about 18 to 90 years. Cohort assignment relied on participant-reported clinical history. Recovery meant two consecutive negative NP/OP PCR tests, professional clearance, or resolved symptoms. V was pared by 6 bases and J by 3 bases, with 6 bases of the junction left unmatched. Germline V gene sequence: CDR1 MDHEN, CDR2 SYDVKM. This CDR3 has 14 amino acids.

The TCR sequence derives from a man between 18 and 29 years old who had recovered from COVID-19. The chain uses TRBV28 and TRBJ2-7, with 9 bases matching TRBD1. Sequenced input: PBMCs or T cells enriched from blood (not recorded which). Written as DNA, the CDR3 is TGTGCCAGCAGCTCACAGGGGGCCGTCTACGAGCAGTACTTC. Translating gives CASSSQGAVYEQYF.